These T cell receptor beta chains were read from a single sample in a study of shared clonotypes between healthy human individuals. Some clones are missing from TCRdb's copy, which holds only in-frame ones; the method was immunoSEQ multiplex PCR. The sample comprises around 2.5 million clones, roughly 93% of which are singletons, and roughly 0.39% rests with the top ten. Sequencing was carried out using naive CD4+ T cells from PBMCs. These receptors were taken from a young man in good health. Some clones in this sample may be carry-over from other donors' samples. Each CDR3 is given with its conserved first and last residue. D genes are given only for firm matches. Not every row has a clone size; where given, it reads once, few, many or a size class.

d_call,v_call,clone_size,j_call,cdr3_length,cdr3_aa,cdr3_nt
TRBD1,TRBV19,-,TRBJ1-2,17,CASSPKGQLKSNYGYTF,TGTGCCAGTAGTCCCAAGGGACAGCTAAAAAGTAACTATGGCTACACCTTC
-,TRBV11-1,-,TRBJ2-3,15,CASSALAGGTDTQYF,TGTGCCAGCAGCGCCCTGGCAGGAGGCACAGATACGCAGTATTTT
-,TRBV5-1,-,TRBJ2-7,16,CASSLGGSEGDYEQYF,TGCGCCAGCAGCTTGGGGGGATCGGAAGGGGACTACGAGCAGTACTTC
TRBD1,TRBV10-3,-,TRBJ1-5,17,CAISADRGLDSNQPQHF,TGTGCCATCAGTGCGGACAGGGGGCTTGACAGCAATCAGCCCCAGCATTTT
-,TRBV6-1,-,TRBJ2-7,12,CASSAGHYEQYF,TGTGCCAGCAGTGCGGGGCACTACGAGCAGTACTTC
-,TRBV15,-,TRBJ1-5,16,CATSRDPQNSNQPQHF,TGTGCCACCAGCAGAGATCCACAGAATAGCAATCAGCCCCAGCATTTT
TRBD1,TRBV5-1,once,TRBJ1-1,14,CASSQTQGVSEAFF,TGCGCCAGCAGCCAAACCCAGGGGGTGTCTGAAGCTTTCTTT
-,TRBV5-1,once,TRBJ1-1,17,CASSLDLGPGSGAEAFF,TGCGCCAGCAGCTTGGATCTTGGGCCAGGGTCGGGCGCTGAAGCTTTCTTT
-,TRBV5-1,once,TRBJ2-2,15,CASSLGAIDTGELFF,TGCGCCAGCAGCTTGGGAGCTATTGACACCGGGGAGCTGTTTTTT
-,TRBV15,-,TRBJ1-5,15,CATSRVSTGNQPQHF,TGTGCCACCAGCAGGGTTTCGACAGGCAATCAGCCCCAGCATTTT
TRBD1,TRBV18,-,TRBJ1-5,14,CASSQGGLHQPQHF,TGTGCCAGCTCGCAGGGGGGGCTCCATCAGCCCCAGCATTTT
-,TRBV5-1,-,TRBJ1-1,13,CASSLAGPIVAFF,TGCGCCAGCAGCCTGGCGGGACCGATTGTAGCTTTCTTT
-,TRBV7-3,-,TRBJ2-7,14,CASSLSGSYYEQYF,TGTGCCAGCAGCTTATCCGGTTCTTACTACGAGCAGTACTTC
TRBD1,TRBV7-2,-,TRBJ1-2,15,CASSRNRDRPYGYTF,TGTGCCAGCAGCCGCAACCGGGACAGACCTTATGGCTACACCTTC
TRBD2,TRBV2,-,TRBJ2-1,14,CASRFGLVVNEQFF,TGTGCCAGCAGGTTCGGACTAGTTGTCAATGAGCAGTTCTTC
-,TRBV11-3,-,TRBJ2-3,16,CASSFGGPSSTDTQYF,TGTGCCAGCAGCTTCGGCGGTCCCTCGTCTACAGATACGCAGTATTTT
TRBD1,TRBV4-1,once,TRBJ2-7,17,CASSQREGQGFSYEQYF,TGCGCCAGCAGCCAACGGGAGGGACAGGGGTTTTCCTACGAGCAGTACTTC
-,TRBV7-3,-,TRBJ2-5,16,CASSPGGLAEQETQYF,TGTGCCAGCAGCCCAGGGGGCCTAGCGGAGCAAGAGACCCAGTACTTC
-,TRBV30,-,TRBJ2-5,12,CAWSGEELTQYF,TGTGCCTGGAGTGGGGAGGAGTTGACCCAGTACTTC
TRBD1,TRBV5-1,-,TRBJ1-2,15,CASSLDGQENYGYTF,TGCGCCAGCAGCTTGGATGGACAGGAGAACTATGGCTACACCTTC
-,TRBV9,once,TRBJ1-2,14,CASSRSSADYGYTF,TGTGCCAGCAGCCGTAGCTCCGCGGACTATGGCTACACCTTC
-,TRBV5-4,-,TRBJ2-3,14,CASSLLAIPDTQYF,TGTGCCAGCAGCTTGCTTGCTATACCAGATACGCAGTATTTT
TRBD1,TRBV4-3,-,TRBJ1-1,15,CASSQDRQGYTEAFF,TGCGCCAGCAGCCAAGATCGACAGGGCTACACTGAAGCTTTCTTT
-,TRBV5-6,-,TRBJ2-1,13,CASSLAGRDEQFF,TGTGCCAGCAGCTTGGCCGGCAGGGACGAGCAGTTCTTC
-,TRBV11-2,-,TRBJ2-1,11,CASSLINEQFF,TGTGCCAGCAGCTTAATTAATGAGCAGTTCTTC
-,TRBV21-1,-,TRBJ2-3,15,CASSPLGRYTDTQYF,TGTGCCAGCAGCCCCCTGGGACGCTACACAGATACGCAGTATTTT
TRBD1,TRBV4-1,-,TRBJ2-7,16,CASSQDESGTVYEQYF,TGCGCCAGCAGCCAAGATGAATCGGGGACAGTCTACGAGCAGTACTTC
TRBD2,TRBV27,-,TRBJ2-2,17,CASSAGTSGSPFGELFF,TGTGCCAGCAGTGCCGGGACTAGCGGGAGTCCGTTTGGGGAGCTGTTTTTT
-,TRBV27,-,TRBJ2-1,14,CASSFRDRFGGQFF,TGTGCCAGCAGCTTCAGGGACCGCTTTGGGGGGCAGTTCTTC
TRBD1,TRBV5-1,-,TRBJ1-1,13,CASSLEDRAEAFF,TGCGCCAGCAGCCTTGAAGACAGGGCTGAAGCTTTCTTT
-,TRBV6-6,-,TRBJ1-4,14,CASRVRLSNEKLFF,TGTGCCAGCCGGGTTCGGTTAAGTAATGAAAAACTGTTTTTT
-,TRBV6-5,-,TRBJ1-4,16,CASSSRGTRPNEKLFF,TGTGCCAGCAGTTCCCGAGGGACGAGGCCAAATGAAAAACTGTTTTTT
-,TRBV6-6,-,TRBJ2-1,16,CASSYSGGFSYNEQFF,TGTGCCAGCAGTTATAGTGGGGGGTTCTCCTACAATGAGCAGTTCTTC
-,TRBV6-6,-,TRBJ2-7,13,CASSRGGGYEQYF,TGTGCCAGCTCCAGAGGGGGTGGGTACGAGCAGTACTTC
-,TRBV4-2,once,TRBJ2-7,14,CASSQERNFYEQYF,TGTGCCAGCAGCCAAGAGCGGAACTTCTACGAGCAGTACTTC
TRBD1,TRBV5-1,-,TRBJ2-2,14,CASSRQGDTGELFF,TGCGCCAGCAGCAGGCAGGGGGACACCGGGGAGCTGTTTTTT
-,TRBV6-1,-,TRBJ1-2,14,CASKDGLGTYGYTF,TGTGCCAGCAAGGATGGGTTAGGGACCTATGGCTACACCTTC
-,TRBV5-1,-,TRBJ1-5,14,CASSLGTSNQPQHF,TGCGCCAGCAGCTTGGGGACTAGCAATCAGCCCCAGCATTTT
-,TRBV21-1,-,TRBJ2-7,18,CASSKVQAFPNNTYEQYF,TGTGCCAGCAGCAAAGTTCAGGCATTCCCGAATAATACCTACGAGCAGTACTTC
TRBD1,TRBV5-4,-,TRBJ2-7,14,CASSTGQGVYEQYF,TGTGCCAGCAGCACGGGACAGGGTGTCTACGAGCAGTACTTC
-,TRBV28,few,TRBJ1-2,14,CASSLAKGGYGYTF,TGTGCCAGCAGTTTAGCCAAGGGAGGATATGGCTACACCTTC
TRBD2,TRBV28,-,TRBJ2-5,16,CASSPVGAGGQETQYF,TGTGCCAGCAGTCCCGTGGGGGCGGGAGGGCAAGAGACCCAGTACTTC
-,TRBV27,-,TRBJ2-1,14,CASREESSYNEQFF,TGTGCCAGCAGGGAGGAGAGCTCCTACAATGAGCAGTTCTTC
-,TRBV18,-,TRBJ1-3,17,CASSPSGPEASGNTIYF,TGTGCCAGCTCACCATCGGGGCCCGAAGCCTCTGGAAACACCATATATTTT
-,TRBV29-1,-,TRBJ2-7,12,CSVGPRGGEQYF,TGCAGCGTTGGGCCCAGGGGGGGCGAGCAGTACTTC
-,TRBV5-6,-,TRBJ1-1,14,CASSLAGFSAEAFF,TGTGCCAGCAGCTTGGCAGGGTTTAGCGCTGAAGCTTTCTTT
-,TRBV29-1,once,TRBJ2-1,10,CSLGGNEQFF,TGCAGTCTGGGAGGAAATGAGCAGTTCTTC
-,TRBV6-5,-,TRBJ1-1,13,CASSKTVNTEAFF,TGTGCCAGCTCCAAGACAGTGAACACTGAAGCTTTCTTT
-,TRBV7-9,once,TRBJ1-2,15,CASSLGTDATGGYTF,TGTGCCAGCAGCTTAGGGACGGACGCTACGGGAGGCTACACCTTC
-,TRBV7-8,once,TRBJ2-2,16,CASSPPLALLTGELFF,TGTGCCAGCAGCCCCCCGTTAGCCCTCCTCACCGGGGAGCTGTTTTTT
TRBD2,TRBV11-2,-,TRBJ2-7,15,CASSLRTSGYYEQYF,TGTGCCAGCAGCTTAAGAACTAGCGGGTACTACGAGCAGTACTTC
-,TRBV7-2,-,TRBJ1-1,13,CASSLGLVRGAFF,TGTGCCAGCAGCTTAGGTTTGGTGCGGGGTGCTTTCTTT
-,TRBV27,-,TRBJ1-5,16,CASSPRQAYSNQPQHF,TGTGCCAGCAGTCCCAGACAGGCGTATAGCAATCAGCCCCAGCATTTT
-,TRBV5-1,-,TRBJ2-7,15,CASSPSTGFSYEQYF,TGCGCCAGCAGCCCGTCGACGGGATTCTCCTACGAGCAGTACTTC
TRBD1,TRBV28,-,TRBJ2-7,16,CASSPSSAGQGYEQYF,TGTGCCAGCAGTCCTTCCAGTGCGGGACAGGGTTACGAGCAGTACTTC
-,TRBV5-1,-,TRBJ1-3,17,CASSLVAGQPSGNTIYF,TGCGCCAGCAGCTTGGTTGCAGGCCAGCCCTCTGGAAACACCATATATTTT